These 14 T cell receptor beta chains were all obtained from the same sample, sequenced in a study of blood T cell repertoires in COVID-19. Only in-frame clones appear in the TCRdb table, and some are missing; sequencing was by immunoSEQ multiplex PCR. Among some 700,000 clones listed, about 87% were seen once. Sample: peripheral blood. The receptors here all came from a woman between 18 and 30 years old with acute or convalescent COVID-19.

The chain combines TRBV1 with TRBJ2-3; the table's D gene call, TRBD1, was not cross checked with the DNA. TRBV1 is termed a pseudogene. This CDR3 is 21 amino acids long. The CDR3 is CTSSQDRVRDRGSPSTDTQYF. CDR3 coding DNA: TGCACCAGCAGCCAAGATAGGGTCCGGGACAGGGGTTCCCCAAGCACAGATACGCAGTATTTT.

The genes are TRBV30 and TRBJ1-4; the D is unclear. This CDR3 comprises 13 residues. Trimming pared 3 bases from V and 8 bases from J, leaving 13 bases between. CDR1 is GTSNPN and CDR2 is SVGIG in the germline V gene (reference sequence). The CDR3 loop is CAWRHESYEKLFF. In nucleotides, the CDR3 is TGTGCCTGGAGGCATGAGTCGTACGAAAAACTGTTTTTT.

This CDR3 reads CASAYLPDSNYGYTF. CDR3 in DNA: TGTGCCAGCGCTTACCTCCCGGACTCTAACTATGGCTACACCTTC. The chain is built from TRBV27 and TRBJ1-2; D unclear. V lost 8 bases, J lost 0 bases, and 16 bases lay in between. CDR1 MNHEY and CDR2 SMNVEV come from the germline V gene (reference sequence). The CDR3 is 15 residues long.

This chain connects TRBV5-1 to TRBJ1-2; possible D gene TRBD1, 5 bases. This CDR3 is 14 amino acids long. Trimming stripped 0 bases from V and 4 bases from J, with 10 bases between. Germline V gene lookup returns CDR1 SGHRS and CDR2 YFSETQ. The CDR3, as DNA: TGCGCCAGCAGCTTGGAGGGGAAAGGCTATGGCTACACCTTC. The encoded protein is CASSLEGKGYGYTF.

The V gene is TRBV6-6, the J gene TRBJ1-2; D gene uncertain. This CDR3 has 13 amino acids. With 5 bases removed from V and 2 bases from J, the gap between germline ends came to 9 bases. Looked up from germline, CDR1 is MNHNY and CDR2 is SVGAGI (reference sequence). CDR3 amino acids: CASSQEANYGYTF. The CDR3 DNA sequence: TGTGCCAGCAGTCAAGAGGCGAACTATGGCTACACCTTC.

The chain couples TRBV6-6 to TRBJ2-4, with D uncertain. CDR1 and CDR2 from the germline V gene are MNHNY and SVGAGI (reference sequence). This CDR3 is built from 14 residues. V was cut by 7 bases and J by 0 bases, with 10 bases left in between. CDR3 sequence: CASIEQLAKNIQYF. The CDR3 DNA is TGTGCCAGCATTGAACAGCTAGCCAAAAACATTCAGTACTTC.

This clone turned up a few times. The chain couples TRBV5-1 to TRBJ1-1, with a possible D match to TRBD1 (5 bases). CDR1 and CDR2 (germline): SGHRS, YFSETQ. The CDR3 covers 14 residues. Trimming stripped 4 bases from V and 5 bases from J, with 15 bases between. CDR3 region: CASSDSAGGTEAFF. Written as DNA, the CDR3 is TGCGCCAGCAGCGACTCGGCGGGGGGAACTGAAGCTTTCTTT.

The CDR3, as DNA: TGTGCCAGTAGTGCCTACAGGGGGCTGGAGCCCCAGCATTTT. Its protein is CASSAYRGLEPQHF. The chain recombines TRBV19 with TRBJ1-5; 9 positions match TRBD1. CDR1 and CDR2 (germline): LNHDA, SQIVND (reference sequence). Trimming cost V 5 bases and J 8 bases; bases outside gene matches: 7. The CDR3 runs 14 residues.

This chain uses TRBV5-1 with TRBJ1-1; weak D call: TRBD1 (5 bases). The CDR3 has 13 residues. Deletions cut 0 bases from V and 6 bases from J, with 9 bases between. CDR1 and CDR2 (germline): SGHRS, YFSETQ. CDR3 in amino acids: CASSLDRIAEAFF. The CDR3 DNA sequence: TGCGCCAGCAGCTTGGACAGGATCGCTGAAGCTTTCTTT.

This chain connects TRBV5-6 to TRBJ2-7, with D possibly being TRBD1 (7 bases). The CDR3 extends over 16 amino acids. Trimming pared 6 bases from V and 4 bases from J, leaving 23 bases between. The germline gives CDR1 SGHDT, CDR2 YYEEEE. The CDR3 region has the DNA TGTGCCAGCATCTCACTAGGAGGGGGCGATCCGTACGAGCAGTACTTC. Amino acids: CASISLGGGDPYEQYF.

V and J are TRBV7-8 and TRBJ1-2, with a tentative D call TRBD1 (5 bases). The germline V and J ends were trimmed by 5 bases and 0 bases, with 10 bases remaining between them. The CDR3 consists of 14 residues. Per germline, CDR1 SGHVS and CDR2 FQNEAQ. CDR3 residues: CASSIDRPNYGYTF. CDR3 bases: TGTGCCAGCAGCATAGACAGACCTAACTATGGCTACACCTTC.

The rearrangement links TRBV19 to TRBJ2-5; 8 nucleotides agree with TRBD1. The CDR3 consists of 16 residues. V was clipped by 7 bases and J by 5 bases; unmatched bases: 15. CDR1 LNHDA and CDR2 SQIVND come from the germline V gene (reference sequence). The CDR3 protein is CASKRTGPFLFETQYF. The DNA of the CDR3 is TGTGCCAGTAAGAGGACAGGGCCGTTTTTATTTGAGACCCAGTACTTC.

The chain is built from TRBV2 and TRBJ2-7; 7 nucleotides align to TRBD2. Trimming took 3 bases from V and 7 from J; bases not matched to a gene: 6. CDR1 SNHLY and CDR2 FYNNEI come from the germline V gene. The CDR3 sequence is 13 residues long. CDR3 sequence reads: CASSDGGVWEQYF. In nucleotides, the CDR3 is TGTGCCAGCAGTGATGGGGGGGTGTGGGAGCAGTACTTC.

This chain connects TRBV3-1 (or the pseudogene TRBV3-2) to TRBJ2-3; TRBD2 matches at 10 bases. The CDR3 length is 15 residues. With 0 bases clipped from V and 7 bases from J, the junction kept 4 bases outside the gene matches. Germline CDR1 and CDR2: LGHDT and YNNKEL (reference sequence). As DNA, the CDR3 is TGTGCCAGCAGCCAAGATAGCGGGGGGTGGTATACGCAGTATTTT. This sequence encodes CASSQDSGGWYTQYF.